The clone carrying this TCR beta chain was found a few times. This sample is part of a study of blood T cell repertoires in COVID-19. On the study more broadly: COVID-19 samples from acute and convalescent phases originated in the United States, Italy and Spain. Sources were T cells, B-cell-depleted T cells, or PBMCs; the material itself was cDNA or gDNA.

In the original workflow: Reference gene primer amplification in the assay estimated nucleated cell counts. Sequencing used immunoSEQ multiplex PCR; TCRdb keeps in-frame clones, though not all of them. The DNA was the basis for D and trimming; V, J and clone size are from that table. Of roughly 200,000 clones listed, 70% to 90% are singletons. The sequencing sample was made of peripheral blood. The receptor was derived from a woman of 80 years or more with acute or convalescent COVID-19.

The CDR3 coding sequence is TGTGCCAGCAGGGGGGGGAGGGCCTCACCCCTCCACTTT. Translating it yields CASRGGRASPLHF. The V and J genes are TRBV27 and TRBJ1-6; TRBD1 might be the D (5 bases). CDR1 and CDR2 (germline): MNHEY, SMNVEV (reference sequence). This CDR3 has 13 residues. V was trimmed by 6 bases and J by 10 bases, leaving 13 bases between them.